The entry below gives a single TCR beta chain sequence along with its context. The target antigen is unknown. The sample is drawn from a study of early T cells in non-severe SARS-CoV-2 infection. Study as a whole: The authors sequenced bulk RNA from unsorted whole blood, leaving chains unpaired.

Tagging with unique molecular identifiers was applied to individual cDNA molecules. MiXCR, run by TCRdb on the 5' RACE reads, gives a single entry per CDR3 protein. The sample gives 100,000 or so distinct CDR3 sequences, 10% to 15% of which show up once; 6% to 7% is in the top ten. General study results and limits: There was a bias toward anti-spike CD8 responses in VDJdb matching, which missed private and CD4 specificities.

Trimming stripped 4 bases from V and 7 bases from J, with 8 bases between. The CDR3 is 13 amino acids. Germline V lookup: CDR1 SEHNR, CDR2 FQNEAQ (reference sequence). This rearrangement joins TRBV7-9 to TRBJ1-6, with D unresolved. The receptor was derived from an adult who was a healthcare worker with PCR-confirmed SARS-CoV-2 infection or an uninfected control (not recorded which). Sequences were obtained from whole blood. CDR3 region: CASSSTTNSPLHF. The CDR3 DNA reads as TGTGCCAGCAGCTCAACCACGAATTCACCCCTCCACTTT. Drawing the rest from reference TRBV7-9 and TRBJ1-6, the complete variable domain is DTGVSQNPRHKITKRGQNVTFRCDPISEHNRLYWYRQTLGQGPEFLTYFQNEAQLEKSRLLSDRFSAERPKGSFSTLEIQRTEQGDSAMYLCASSSTTNSPLHFGNGTRLTVT.